A single sample gave rise to the 15 T cell receptor beta chains below, sequenced in a study of blood T cell repertoires in COVID-19. Here immunoSEQ multiplex PCR was the method, and the copy in TCRdb shows in-frame clones only, minus some. Altogether roughly 220,000 clones are present, more than 85% being singletons, with the ten largest covering approximately 10%. Material for sequencing was peripheral blood. These receptors came from a woman aged 45-59 years with COVID-19, enrolled during active disease.

V usage is TRBV11-3 and J usage is TRBJ2-7; 7 bases match TRBD2. This CDR3 spans 12 amino acids. V gave up 1 base and J gave up 6 bases; unmatched junction bases: 0. CDR1 is SGHNT, CDR2 YENEEA, per germline. The CDR3 loop reads CASSLGGGEQYF. For the CDR3, the DNA is TGTGCCAGCAGCTTAGGGGGGGGCGAGCAGTACTTC.

V is TRBV5-1 and J is TRBJ1-6; 7 nucleotides agree with TRBD1. Germline loops: CDR1 SGHRS, CDR2 YFSETQ. This CDR3 is 15 amino acids long. The V and J ends lost 4 bases and 1 base, in that order; junction bases with no gene match: 2. DNA for the CDR3: TGCGCCAGCAGCACGGGACAGTCCTATAATTCACCCCTCCACTTT. Translated, it gives CASSTGQSYNSPLHF.

The chain employs TRBV4-2 and TRBJ1-2; no clear D. V was trimmed by 1 base and J by 3 bases, leaving 6 bases between them. The CDR3 is 13 amino acids. Germline V CDR1 and CDR2: LGHNA, YNFKEQ. CDR3 DNA: TGTGCCAGCAGCCAAGTCTTTGACTATGGCTACACCTTC. Protein: CASSQVFDYGYTF.

This chain connects TRBV10-3 to TRBJ2-5, with D perhaps matching TRBD1 (6 bases). CDR1 ENHRY and CDR2 SYGVKD come from the germline V gene. V dropped 6 bases and J dropped 7 bases, with 15 bases sitting between them. The CDR3 extends over 13 amino acids. In DNA, the CDR3 is TGTGCCATCAGCCCCGAGGGGGTATGGACCCAGTACTTC. It translates to CAISPEGVWTQYF.

The chain has TRBV27 and TRBJ2-7, with 8 positions matching TRBD1. This CDR3 comprises 16 residues. Germline assignment: CDR1 MNHEY and CDR2 SMNVEV (reference sequence). Trimming at V came to 6 bases and at J to 2 bases, leaving 12 bases not matched to a gene. CDR3 residues: CASSWAGGDGTYEQYF. The CDR3, as DNA: TGTGCCAGCAGCTGGGCAGGGGGCGATGGGACCTACGAGCAGTACTTC.

The chain uses TRBV28 and TRBJ1-2; 9 bases map to TRBD1. The CDR3 sequence is 16 residues long. V gave up 6 bases and J gave up 2 bases; unmatched junction bases: 10. Per the germline V gene, CDR1 is MDHEN and CDR2 is SYDVKM. DNA for the CDR3: TGTGCCAGCAGGAATTCCGGGACAGGGATGAACTATGGCTACACCTTC. It codes for CASRNSGTGMNYGYTF.

This sequence joins TRBV11-3 and TRBJ2-2, with a tentative D call TRBD1 (6 bases). Between the trimmed V and J ends, which lost 2 bases and 5 bases, there was a span of 12 bases. CDR1 and CDR2 (germline): SGHNT, YENEEA. The CDR3 totals 15 residues. CDR3 sequence: CASSLRGQTTGELFF. DNA of the CDR3: TGTGCCAGCAGCTTACGTGGACAGACAACCGGGGAGCTGTTTTTT.

V usage is TRBV7-9 and J usage is TRBJ1-1; 7 bases fit TRBD1. Germline V lookup: CDR1 SEHNR, CDR2 FQNEAQ (reference sequence). After removal of 3 bases from V and 6 bases from J, the junction contained 4 bases not matched to a gene. The CDR3 is 13 amino acids. CDR3 sequence reads: CASSFGTAPEAFF. The CDR3 region has the DNA TGTGCCAGCAGCTTCGGGACAGCCCCTGAAGCTTTCTTT.

The CDR3 nucleotides read TGTGCCATCAGTGAGCTAGCGGGGGGCCTTAGCTCCTACAATGAGCAGTTCTTC. Protein: CAISELAGGLSSYNEQFF. The chain uses TRBV10-3 and TRBJ2-1, with 11 bases that match TRBD2. The CDR3 runs 18 residues. V trimming: 2 bases; J trimming: 0 bases; junction bases outside the gene matches: 6. Per germline, CDR1 ENHRY and CDR2 SYGVKD.

The CDR3, as DNA: TGCGCCAGCACTTGGGAGCGGGGCACTGAAGCTTTCTTT. It is translated as CASTWERGTEAFF. The V call is TRBV5-1, the J call TRBJ1-1; D is unresolved. The V gene lost 6 bases and the J gene lost 4 bases, with 13 bases spanning the gap. The germline V gene encodes CDR1 SGHRS and CDR2 YFSETQ. The length of the CDR3 is 13 residues.

The chain combines TRBV12-3 or TRBV12-4 with TRBJ2-7, with TRBD2 as a possible D gene (5 bases). V dropped 3 bases and J dropped 4 bases, with 7 bases sitting between them. The CDR3 totals 12 residues. The CDR3 sequence is CASSLSGYEQYV. CDR3 nucleotide sequence: TGTGCCAGCAGTTTGTCGGGGTACGAGCAGTACGTC.

In nucleotides, the CDR3 is TGTGCCAGCAGTTTGCAGCGGGGGGCCCTCACAGATACGCAGTATTTT. Its translation: CASSLQRGALTDTQYF. The chain combines TRBV28 with TRBJ2-3; 9 bases are a match to TRBD2. CDR1 is MDHEN and CDR2 is SYDVKM in the germline V gene. V was clipped by 3 bases and J by 2 bases; unmatched bases: 6. This CDR3 has 16 residues.

By proportion, this clone is medium-sized. The CDR3 nucleotides read TGTGCCAGCAGCTATTGGACAGGGCAAGCTTTCTTT. Amino acids: CASSYWTGQAFF. The chain combines TRBV3-1 (or the pseudogene TRBV3-2) with TRBJ1-1; 8 bases are shared with TRBD1. The junction had 5 bases not matched to a gene; V was cut back by 5 bases and J by 9 bases. Germline CDR1 LGHDT, CDR2 YNNKEL (reference sequence). The CDR3 has 12 residues.

The table lists this clone with a few counts. V and J are TRBV15 and TRBJ1-2; a possible D gene is TRBD1 (5 bases). CDR3 length: 15 residues. The ends were cut back, 0 bases at V and 1 base at J, with 9 bases in the middle. Germline CDR1 reads LNHNV; CDR2 reads YYDKDF (reference sequence). Here the CDR3 reads CATSREGGINYGYTF. For the CDR3, the DNA is TGTGCCACCAGCAGAGAGGGGGGGATTAACTATGGCTACACCTTC.

The V and J genes are TRBV12-5 and TRBJ1-6, with 9 bases fitting TRBD1. V was clipped by 4 bases and J by 0 bases; unmatched bases: 10. This CDR3 region has 19 residues. CDR1 and CDR2 (germline): LGHNT, FRNRAP. CDR3 residues: CASGWGQGGALSYNSPLHF. For the CDR3, the DNA is TGTGCTAGTGGTTGGGGACAGGGCGGTGCACTCTCCTATAATTCACCCCTCCACTTT. The full variable domain, in which reference TRBV12-5 and TRBJ1-6 provide the parts outside the CDR3, is DARVTQTPRHKVTEMGQEVTMRCQPILGHNTVFWYRQTMMQGLELLAYFRNRAPLDDSGMPKDRFSAEMPDATLATLKIQPSEPRDSAVYFCASGWGQGGALSYNSPLHFGNGTRLTVT.